Listed below are T cell receptor beta chains from one sample, sequenced in a study of cytomegalovirus exposure and HLA in healthy donors. TCRdb's table, derived via immunoSEQ multiplex PCR, lists solely in-frame clones and lacks some. This table has approximately 150,000 clones, about 78% appearing once. The sequenced material came from PBMCs. Receptor source: a woman aged 45-59 years in good health and CMV-seropositive. Each CDR3 is given with its conserved first and last residue. The order of the fields is D gene, V gene, CDR3 length, J gene, clone size, CDR3 DNA, CDR3 protein. A D gene is named only where the DNA matches it firmly. Size values are once, few and many counts, or a class for expanded clones, and some rows have none.

d_gene: TRBD2
v_gene: TRBV10-1
len: 13
j_gene: TRBJ2-5
abundance: NA
CDR3nt: TGCGCCTGGCTAGCGGGGACGGGGGAGACCCAGTACTTC
CDR3aa: CAWLAGTGETQYF

d_gene: NA
v_gene: TRBV5-5
len: 14
j_gene: TRBJ2-1
abundance: NA
CDR3nt: TGTGCCAGCAGCTTGGTGGGCAGGGACAATGAGCAGTTCTTC
CDR3aa: CASSLVGRDNEQFF

d_gene: NA
v_gene: TRBV2
len: 16
j_gene: TRBJ2-2
abundance: once
CDR3nt: TGTGCCAGCAGTGTTAGTAGGGGTGCCTTAACCGGGGAGCTGTTTTTT
CDR3aa: CASSVSRGALTGELFF

d_gene: TRBD2
v_gene: TRBV5-4
len: 15
j_gene: TRBJ2-3
abundance: NA
CDR3nt: TGTGCCAGCAGCTCCAGAAGCGGGGGGCCAGATACGCAGTATTTT
CDR3aa: CASSSRSGGPDTQYF

d_gene: NA
v_gene: TRBV14
len: 13
j_gene: TRBJ1-2
abundance: NA
CDR3nt: TGTGCCAGCAGCGGAGGTTGGAACTATGGCTACACCTTC
CDR3aa: CASSGGWNYGYTF

d_gene: TRBD2
v_gene: TRBV7-2
len: 16
j_gene: TRBJ2-2
abundance: once
CDR3nt: TGTGCCAGCAGCTTACAAGCGGGGGGGCCTGGCGGGGAGCTGTTTTTT
CDR3aa: CASSLQAGGPGGELFF

d_gene: TRBD2
v_gene: TRBV5-1
len: 18
j_gene: TRBJ2-3
abundance: few
CDR3nt: TGCGCCAGCAGCTGGGGACTGGCCAGCGGGGGGGCAACAGATACGCAGTATTTT
CDR3aa: CASSWGLASGGATDTQYF

d_gene: TRBD1
v_gene: TRBV10-1
len: 14
j_gene: TRBJ2-1
abundance: NA
CDR3nt: TGCGCCAGCAGTGAAGGGACAGGGTCAGGTGAGCAGTTCTTC
CDR3aa: CASSEGTGSGEQFF

d_gene: TRBD1
v_gene: TRBV7-9
len: 13
j_gene: TRBJ1-2
abundance: NA
CDR3nt: TGTGCCAGCAGCTCACAGGGGCTCTATGGCTACACCTTC
CDR3aa: CASSSQGLYGYTF

d_gene: NA
v_gene: TRBV30
len: 12
j_gene: TRBJ1-3
abundance: NA
CDR3nt: TGTGCCTGGAGTCGCTCTGGAAACACCATATATTTT
CDR3aa: CAWSRSGNTIYF

d_gene: NA
v_gene: TRBV5-1
len: 15
j_gene: TRBJ1-4
abundance: NA
CDR3nt: TGCGCCAGCAGCTTGGAGACCGCTGGAGGTGAAAAACTGTTTTTT
CDR3aa: CASSLETAGGEKLFF

d_gene: TRBD2
v_gene: TRBV10-1
len: 15
j_gene: TRBJ2-3
abundance: NA
CDR3nt: TGCGCCAGCTCAAGTTCCAGCGGGGGAGATGATACGCAGTATTTT
CDR3aa: CASSSSSGGDDTQYF

d_gene: TRBD2
v_gene: TRBV6-6
len: 16
j_gene: TRBJ2-3
abundance: NA
CDR3nt: TGTGCCAGCAGCCCTAGCGGGGGGGGCTTTGCAGATACGCAGTATTTT
CDR3aa: CASSPSGGGFADTQYF

d_gene: TRBD1
v_gene: TRBV7-8
len: 17
j_gene: TRBJ1-6
abundance: NA
CDR3nt: TGTGCCAGCAGCTTAGCTTTTAACAGGGGCCGGAATTCACCCCTCCACTTT
CDR3aa: CASSLAFNRGRNSPLHF

d_gene: TRBD1
v_gene: TRBV7-3
len: 15
j_gene: TRBJ2-1
abundance: NA
CDR3nt: TGTGCCAGCAGTACACGAGGGACAGGGGGAATCGAGCAGTTCTTC
CDR3aa: CASSTRGTGGIEQFF

d_gene: NA
v_gene: TRBV6-5
len: 13
j_gene: TRBJ1-2
abundance: NA
CDR3nt: TGTGCCAGCAGTATTGACAGTAACTATGGCTACACCTTC
CDR3aa: CASSIDSNYGYTF

d_gene: NA
v_gene: TRBV11-2
len: 14
j_gene: TRBJ2-7
abundance: NA
CDR3nt: TGTGCCAGCAACATGGGGGGTCAGGGGGTCAAGCAGTACTTC
CDR3aa: CASNMGGQGVKQYF

d_gene: TRBD2
v_gene: TRBV11-2
len: 14
j_gene: TRBJ2-1
abundance: NA
CDR3nt: TGTGCCAGCAGCTCGGGTCAGCGGGGGAATGAGCAGTTCTTC
CDR3aa: CASSSGQRGNEQFF

d_gene: TRBD2
v_gene: TRBV9
len: 15
j_gene: TRBJ2-5
abundance: few
CDR3nt: TGTGCCAGCAGCGTTGGTAGCGGGGGCCGGGAGACCCAGTACTTC
CDR3aa: CASSVGSGGRETQYF

d_gene: NA
v_gene: TRBV7-9
len: 15
j_gene: TRBJ2-3
abundance: NA
CDR3nt: TGTGCCAGCAGCCTAGGGGCAAGTGGCACAGATACGCAGTATTTT
CDR3aa: CASSLGASGTDTQYF

d_gene: NA
v_gene: TRBV12-5
len: 12
j_gene: TRBJ1-2
abundance: NA
CDR3nt: TGTGCTTGTGACAGTTACCCATATGGCTACACCTTC
CDR3aa: CACDSYPYGYTF

d_gene: TRBD1
v_gene: TRBV7-9
len: 16
j_gene: TRBJ2-4
abundance: NA
CDR3nt: TGTGCCAGCAGCTCGACAGGGGGAAGGAGGAGGTACATTCAGTGCTTC
CDR3aa: CASSSTGGRRRYIQCF

d_gene: TRBD2
v_gene: TRBV4-2
len: 15
j_gene: TRBJ2-3
abundance: once
CDR3nt: TGTGCCAGCAGCCAGTGGGGAGGGGGCACAGATACGCAGTATTTT
CDR3aa: CASSQWGGGTDTQYF

d_gene: NA
v_gene: TRBV25-1
len: 13
j_gene: TRBJ1-1
abundance: NA
CDR3nt: TGTGCCAGCGAAGCAGGGTATGCCACTGAAGCTTTCTTT
CDR3aa: CASEAGYATEAFF

d_gene: NA
v_gene: TRBV10-3
len: 13
j_gene: TRBJ2-5
abundance: NA
CDR3nt: TGTGCCATCAGTCGACAGGGAGGAGAGACCCAGTACTTC
CDR3aa: CAISRQGGETQYF

d_gene: NA
v_gene: TRBV10-3
len: 14
j_gene: TRBJ1-1
abundance: NA
CDR3nt: TGTGCCATCAGTCCGGCGGTTGTGAACACTGAAGCTTTCTTT
CDR3aa: CAISPAVVNTEAFF

d_gene: TRBD2
v_gene: TRBV19
len: 15
j_gene: TRBJ2-7
abundance: NA
CDR3nt: TGTGCCAGTAGTAGACTAGCGGGGGCCCACTACGAGCAGTACTTC
CDR3aa: CASSRLAGAHYEQYF

d_gene: TRBD2
v_gene: TRBV5-1
len: 16
j_gene: TRBJ2-5
abundance: few
CDR3nt: TGCGCCAGCAGCTTGGATCCAGCGGGGGGGCCGGAGACCCAGTACTTC
CDR3aa: CASSLDPAGGPETQYF

d_gene: NA
v_gene: TRBV6-1
len: 15
j_gene: TRBJ2-1
abundance: few
CDR3nt: TGTGCCAGCGTGCCCTCGCTCGGGGCGGGGAATGAGCAGTTCTTC
CDR3aa: CASVPSLGAGNEQFF

d_gene: TRBD1
v_gene: TRBV5-1
len: 13
j_gene: TRBJ2-5
abundance: NA
CDR3nt: TGCGCCAGCAGCTTGGACAGGGGGGAGACCCAGTACTTC
CDR3aa: CASSLDRGETQYF

d_gene: TRBD1
v_gene: TRBV2
len: 15
j_gene: TRBJ2-7
abundance: NA
CDR3nt: TGTGCCAGCAGGATGGGGACAGGGGAGCTCTACGAGCAGTACTTC
CDR3aa: CASRMGTGELYEQYF

d_gene: NA
v_gene: TRBV18
len: 14
j_gene: TRBJ1-5
abundance: NA
CDR3nt: TGTGCCAGCTCATTGGACAGAGTCAATCAGCCCCAGCATTTT
CDR3aa: CASSLDRVNQPQHF

d_gene: TRBD2
v_gene: TRBV5-1
len: 16
j_gene: TRBJ2-7
abundance: NA
CDR3nt: TGCGCCAGCAGCTTGATTAGCGGGTTTAGCTCCTACGAGCAGTACTTC
CDR3aa: CASSLISGFSSYEQYF

d_gene: TRBD1
v_gene: TRBV4-1
len: 16
j_gene: TRBJ1-2
abundance: NA
CDR3nt: TGCGCCAGCAGCCAAGGAGGGACAGGAGACCTCTATGGCTACACCTTC
CDR3aa: CASSQGGTGDLYGYTF

d_gene: NA
v_gene: TRBV9
len: 15
j_gene: TRBJ2-3
abundance: NA
CDR3nt: TGTGCCAGCAGCGTATTCACGGGGATAGGAGATACGCAGTATTTT
CDR3aa: CASSVFTGIGDTQYF

d_gene: TRBD2
v_gene: TRBV6-1
len: 15
j_gene: TRBJ2-3
abundance: NA
CDR3nt: TGTGCCAGCAGTGCCAGCGGGGGGGCGGTAGATACGCAGTATTTT
CDR3aa: CASSASGGAVDTQYF

d_gene: TRBD2
v_gene: TRBV28
len: 18
j_gene: TRBJ2-6
abundance: NA
CDR3nt: TGTGCCAGCGAAGGGGCTAGCGGGGGGGCTGGTGGGGCCAACGTCCTGACTTTC
CDR3aa: CASEGASGGAGGANVLTF

d_gene: NA
v_gene: TRBV20-1
len: 11
j_gene: TRBJ2-2
abundance: NA
CDR3nt: TGCAGTGGGAGGTCCACCGGGGAGCTGTTTTTT
CDR3aa: CSGRSTGELFF

d_gene: TRBD1
v_gene: TRBV2
len: 11
j_gene: TRBJ1-6
abundance: once
CDR3nt: TGTGCCAGCGACAGGGGGCGGGCCCTCCACTTT
CDR3aa: CASDRGRALHF

d_gene: NA
v_gene: TRBV6-6
len: 14
j_gene: TRBJ2-5
abundance: NA
CDR3nt: TGTGCCAGCAGCCAACTCATCCGGGTAGAGACCCAGTACTTC
CDR3aa: CASSQLIRVETQYF

d_gene: NA
v_gene: TRBV27
len: 14
j_gene: TRBJ2-3
abundance: NA
CDR3nt: TGTGCCAGCAGTTTAGGAGATAGCACAGATACGCAGTATTTT
CDR3aa: CASSLGDSTDTQYF

d_gene: NA
v_gene: TRBV6-6
len: 15
j_gene: TRBJ2-7
abundance: NA
CDR3nt: TGTGCCAGCAGCAGAACCGGGGGTAATTCCTACGAGCAGTACTTC
CDR3aa: CASSRTGGNSYEQYF

d_gene: NA
v_gene: TRBV19
len: 12
j_gene: TRBJ2-7
abundance: NA
CDR3nt: TGTGCCAGTTCGACTGGCTCCTACGAGCAGTACTTC
CDR3aa: CASSTGSYEQYF

d_gene: NA
v_gene: TRBV2
len: 12
j_gene: TRBJ1-6
abundance: NA
CDR3nt: TGTGCCAGCAGCCAGGGTAATTCACCCCTCCACTTT
CDR3aa: CASSQGNSPLHF

d_gene: NA
v_gene: TRBV7-6
len: 17
j_gene: TRBJ1-4
abundance: NA
CDR3nt: TGTGCCAGCAGCTTAGCGCGGGGAGGGTCCGTCGGGGAAAAACTGTTTTTT
CDR3aa: CASSLARGGSVGEKLFF

d_gene: TRBD2
v_gene: TRBV7-3
len: 16
j_gene: TRBJ2-1
abundance: NA
CDR3nt: TGTGCCAGCAGCTTAGCTAGCGGGGCCTCCTACAATGAGCAGTTCTTC
CDR3aa: CASSLASGASYNEQFF

d_gene: TRBD1
v_gene: TRBV30
len: 14
j_gene: TRBJ1-6
abundance: few
CDR3nt: TGTGCCTGGAGTGCGGGACAGGATAATTCACCCCTCCACTTT
CDR3aa: CAWSAGQDNSPLHF

d_gene: NA
v_gene: TRBV4-1
len: 16
j_gene: TRBJ1-1
abundance: NA
CDR3nt: TGCGCCAGCAGCCAAGATCAGGTCGGTATGAACACTGAAGCTTTCTTT
CDR3aa: CASSQDQVGMNTEAFF

d_gene: TRBD1
v_gene: TRBV7-6
len: 14
j_gene: TRBJ1-4
abundance: NA
CDR3nt: TGTGCCAGCAGTCGGACAGGGACTGTTGAAAAACTGTTTTTT
CDR3aa: CASSRTGTVEKLFF

d_gene: TRBD1
v_gene: TRBV7-8
len: 14
j_gene: TRBJ1-1
abundance: NA
CDR3nt: TGTGCCAGCAGCTTAGCGGGGTTACAGGGGAAAGCTTTCTTT
CDR3aa: CASSLAGLQGKAFF

d_gene: NA
v_gene: TRBV5-8
len: 15
j_gene: TRBJ2-5
abundance: NA
CDR3nt: TGTGCCAGCAGCTTGGGGCAGGGGCATAGGGAGACCCAGTACTTC
CDR3aa: CASSLGQGHRETQYF

d_gene: NA
v_gene: TRBV30
len: 13
j_gene: TRBJ2-7
abundance: NA
CDR3nt: TGTGCTTGGAGTAGGGGGTTTTCCTACGAGCAGTACTTC
CDR3aa: CAWSRGFSYEQYF

d_gene: NA
v_gene: TRBV2
len: 13
j_gene: TRBJ1-6
abundance: NA
CDR3nt: TGTGCCAGCAGGGGGACTGGGAATTCACCCCTCCACTTT
CDR3aa: CASRGTGNSPLHF